This T cell receptor beta chain is drawn from a study of blood T cell repertoires in COVID-19. Study overall: There were acute and convalescent COVID-19 samples, and they came from the United States, Italy and Spain. PBMCs, B-cell-depleted T cells, or T cells were the source of the cDNA or gDNA that made up the material.

Per the original methods: Researchers report that nucleated cell counts were estimated from reference gene primer amplification. Produced via immunoSEQ multiplex PCR; TCRdb's table is partial and in-frame only. From that table come the V and J calls and clone size; the DNA was used to work out D and trimming. The data show around 100,000 clones, 90% seen once. This clone was seen more than once but under ten times. One end of the junction does not line up with germline, which may come from a read error. CDR1 is SGHTA and CDR2 is FQGNSA in the germline V gene. The CDR3 consists of 14 residues. The clonotype was recovered from a man aged 45 to 65 with acute or convalescent COVID-19. The J gene is TRBJ2-3, the V gene TRBV7-2; 9 nucleotides align to TRBD2. Sequencing was carried out using peripheral blood. DNA of the CDR3: TGTGCCAGCAGCTCCGGGACTAGCAGAGATACGCAGTATTTT. This codes for CASSSGTSRDTQYF.